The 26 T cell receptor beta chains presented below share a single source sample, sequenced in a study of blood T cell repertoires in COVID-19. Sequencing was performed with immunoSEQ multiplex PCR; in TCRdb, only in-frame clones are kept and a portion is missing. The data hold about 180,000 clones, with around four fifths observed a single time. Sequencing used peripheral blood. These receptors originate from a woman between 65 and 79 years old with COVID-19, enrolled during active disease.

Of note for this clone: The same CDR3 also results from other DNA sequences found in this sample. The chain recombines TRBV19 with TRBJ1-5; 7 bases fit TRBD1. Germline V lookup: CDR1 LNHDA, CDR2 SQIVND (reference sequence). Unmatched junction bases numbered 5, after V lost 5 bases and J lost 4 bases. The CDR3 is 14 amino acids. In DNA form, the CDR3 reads TGTGCCAGTAGTTTTACAGGGGCTAATCAGCCCCAGCATTTT. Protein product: CASSFTGANQPQHF. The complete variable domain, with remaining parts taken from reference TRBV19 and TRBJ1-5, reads DGGITQSPKYLFRKEGQNVTLSCEQNLNHDAMYWYRQDPGQGLRLIYYSQIVNDFQKGDIAEGYSVSREKKESFPLTVTSAQKNPTAFYLCASSFTGANQPQHFGDGTRLSIL.

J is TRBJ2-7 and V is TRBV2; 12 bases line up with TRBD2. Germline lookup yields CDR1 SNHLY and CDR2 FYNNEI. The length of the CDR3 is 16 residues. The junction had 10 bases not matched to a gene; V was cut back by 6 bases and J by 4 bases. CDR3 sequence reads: CASRRLAGESGYEQYF. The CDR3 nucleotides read TGTGCCAGCAGGCGACTAGCGGGAGAATCGGGATACGAGCAGTACTTC.

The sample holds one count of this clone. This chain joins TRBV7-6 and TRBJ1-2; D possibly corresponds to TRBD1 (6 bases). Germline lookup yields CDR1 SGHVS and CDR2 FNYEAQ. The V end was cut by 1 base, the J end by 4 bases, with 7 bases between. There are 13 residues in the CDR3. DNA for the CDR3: TGTGCCAGCAGCTTAGAACAGGGCTATGGCTACACCTTC. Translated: CASSLEQGYGYTF.

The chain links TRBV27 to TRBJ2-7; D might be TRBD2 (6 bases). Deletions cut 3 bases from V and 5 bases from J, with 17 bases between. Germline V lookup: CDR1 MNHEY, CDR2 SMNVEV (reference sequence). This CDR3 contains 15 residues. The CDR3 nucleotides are TGTGCCAGCAGTTTGTCGACCTGGGGCGGGGACGAGCAGTACTTC. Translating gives CASSLSTWGGDEQYF.

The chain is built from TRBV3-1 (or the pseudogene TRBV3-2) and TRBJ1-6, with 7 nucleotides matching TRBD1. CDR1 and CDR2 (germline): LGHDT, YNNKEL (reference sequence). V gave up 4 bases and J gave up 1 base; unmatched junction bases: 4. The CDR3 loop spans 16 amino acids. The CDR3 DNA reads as TGTGCCAGCAGCCTTAGGACAGGTTCCTATAATTCACCCCTCCACTTT. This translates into CASSLRTGSYNSPLHF.

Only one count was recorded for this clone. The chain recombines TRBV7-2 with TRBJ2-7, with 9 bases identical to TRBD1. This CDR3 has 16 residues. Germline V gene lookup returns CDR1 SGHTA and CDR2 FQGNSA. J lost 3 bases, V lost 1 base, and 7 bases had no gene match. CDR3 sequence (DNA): TGTGCCAGCAGCTTAGGGTACGACAGGGGGATCTACGAGCAGTACTTC. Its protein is CASSLGYDRGIYEQYF.

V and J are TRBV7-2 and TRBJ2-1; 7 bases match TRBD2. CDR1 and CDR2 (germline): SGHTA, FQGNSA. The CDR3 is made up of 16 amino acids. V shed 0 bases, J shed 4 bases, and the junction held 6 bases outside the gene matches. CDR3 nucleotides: TGTGCCAGCAGCTTAGCGGTGTCTAGCGGATACAATGAGCAGTTCTTC. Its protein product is CASSLAVSSGYNEQFF.

CDR3 sequence reads: CASSQWGDVYYGYTF. The CDR3 DNA is TGTGCCAGCAGCCAATGGGGGGACGTCTACTATGGCTACACCTTC. V is TRBV3-1 (or the pseudogene TRBV3-2) and J is TRBJ1-2, with D tentatively TRBD1 (5 bases). CDR1 is LGHDT and CDR2 is YNNKEL in the germline V gene (reference sequence). V lost 2 bases to trimming and J lost 3 bases, with 13 bases between them. The CDR3 runs 15 residues.

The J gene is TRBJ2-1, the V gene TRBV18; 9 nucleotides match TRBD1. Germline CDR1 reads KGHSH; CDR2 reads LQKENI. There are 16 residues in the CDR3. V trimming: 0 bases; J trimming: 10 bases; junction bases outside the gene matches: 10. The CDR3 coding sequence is TGTGCCAGCTCACCACCGACAGGGGGGGGCTATGGCGAGCAGTTCTTC. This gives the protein CASSPPTGGGYGEQFF.

As DNA, the CDR3 is TGTGCCAGCAGTACCGGGACATCGAGGGGCTACACCTTC. Its translation: CASSTGTSRGYTF. The V call is TRBV6-5, the J call TRBJ1-2; possibly TRBD1 for D (6 bases). V lost 5 bases to trimming and J lost 8 bases, with 15 bases between them. CDR3 length: 13 amino acids. From germline, CDR1 is MNHEY and CDR2 SVGAGI.

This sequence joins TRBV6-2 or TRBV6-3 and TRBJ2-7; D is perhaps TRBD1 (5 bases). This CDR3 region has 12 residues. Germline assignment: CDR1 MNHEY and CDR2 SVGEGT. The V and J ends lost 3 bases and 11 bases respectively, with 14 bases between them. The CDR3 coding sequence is TGTGCCAGCAGTTATAATCGACAAGGGGAGTACTTC. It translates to CASSYNRQGEYF.

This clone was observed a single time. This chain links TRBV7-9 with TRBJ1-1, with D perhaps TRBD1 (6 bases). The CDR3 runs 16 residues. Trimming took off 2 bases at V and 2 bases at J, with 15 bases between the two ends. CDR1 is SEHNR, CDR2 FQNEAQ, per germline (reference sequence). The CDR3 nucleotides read TGTGCCAGCAGCTTAAGTGGCGCAGGGGCCAACACTGAAGCTTTCTTT. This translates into CASSLSGAGANTEAFF.

CDR3 region: CASSSRGRYGYTF. DNA for the CDR3: TGTGCCAGCTCAAGTCGGGGTCGATATGGCTACACCTTC. The rearrangement uses TRBV18 and TRBJ1-2, with no clear D. This CDR3 comprises 13 residues. V was shortened by 5 bases and J by 5 bases, with 12 bases between the two germline ends. Germline values: CDR1 KGHSH, CDR2 LQKENI.

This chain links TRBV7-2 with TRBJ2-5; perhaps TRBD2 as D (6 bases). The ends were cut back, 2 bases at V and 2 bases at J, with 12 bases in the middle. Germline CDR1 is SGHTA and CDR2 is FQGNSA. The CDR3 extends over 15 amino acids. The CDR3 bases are TGTGCCAGCAGCTTAACTAGCCATTCGCAAGAGACCCAGTACTTC. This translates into CASSLTSHSQETQYF.

The CDR3 region is CASSLRQGAFF. CDR3 DNA: TGTGCCAGCAGTTTACGACAGGGAGCTTTCTTT. This chain uses TRBV28 with TRBJ1-1; TRBD1 agrees at 7 bases. V was pared by 2 bases and J by 10 bases, with 1 base of the junction left unmatched. Germline loops: CDR1 MDHEN, CDR2 SYDVKM. There are 11 residues in the CDR3.

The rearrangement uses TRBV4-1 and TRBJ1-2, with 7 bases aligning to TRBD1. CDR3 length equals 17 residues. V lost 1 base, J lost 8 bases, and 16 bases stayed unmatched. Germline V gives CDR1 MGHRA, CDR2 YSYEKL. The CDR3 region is CASSQGSLAGQNEGYTF. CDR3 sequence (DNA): TGCGCCAGCAGCCAAGGATCTTTGGCGGGACAGAACGAGGGCTACACCTTC.

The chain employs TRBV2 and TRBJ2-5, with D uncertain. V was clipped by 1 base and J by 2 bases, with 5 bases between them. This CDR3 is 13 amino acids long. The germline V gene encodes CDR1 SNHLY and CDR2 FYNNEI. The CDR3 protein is CASSEDSQETQYF. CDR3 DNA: TGTGCCAGCAGTGAAGACAGTCAAGAGACCCAGTACTTC.

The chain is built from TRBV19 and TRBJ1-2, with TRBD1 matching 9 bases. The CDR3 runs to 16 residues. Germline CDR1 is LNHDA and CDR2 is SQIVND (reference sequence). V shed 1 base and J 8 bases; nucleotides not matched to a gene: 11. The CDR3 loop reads CASSIAPQGAKEGYTF. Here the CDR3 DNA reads TGTGCCAGTAGTATAGCTCCACAGGGGGCAAAGGAAGGCTACACCTTC.

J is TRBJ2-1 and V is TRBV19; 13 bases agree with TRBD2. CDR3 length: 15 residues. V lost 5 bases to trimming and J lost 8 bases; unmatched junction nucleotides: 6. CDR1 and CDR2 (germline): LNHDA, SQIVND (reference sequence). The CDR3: CASSLGLAGVDEQFF. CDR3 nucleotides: TGTGCCAGTAGTCTCGGACTAGCGGGAGTAGATGAGCAGTTCTTC.

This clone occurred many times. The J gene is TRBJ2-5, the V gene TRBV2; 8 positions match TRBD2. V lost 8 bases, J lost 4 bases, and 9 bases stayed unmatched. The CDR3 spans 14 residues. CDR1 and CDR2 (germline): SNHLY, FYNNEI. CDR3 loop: CASQNPGGRETQYF. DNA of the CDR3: TGTGCCAGCCAAAACCCGGGGGGGAGAGAGACCCAGTACTTC.

The CDR3 sequence is CASSRTGTGNTGELFF. The DNA for the CDR3 is TGTGCCAGCAGTCGAACCGGGACAGGGAACACCGGGGAGCTGTTTTTT. This chain uses TRBV6-6 with TRBJ2-2, with TRBD1 matching over 8 bases. Germline CDR1 is MNHNY and CDR2 is SVGAGI (reference sequence). Trimming cost V 5 bases and J 1 base; bases outside gene matches: 6. The CDR3 runs 16 residues.

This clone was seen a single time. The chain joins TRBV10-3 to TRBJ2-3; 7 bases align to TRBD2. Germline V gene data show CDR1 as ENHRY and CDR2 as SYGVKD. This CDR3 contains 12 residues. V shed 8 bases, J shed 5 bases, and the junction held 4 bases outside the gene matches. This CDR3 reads CAIGRGGDTQYF. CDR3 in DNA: TGTGCCATCGGGAGGGGTGGAGATACGCAGTATTTT.

The CDR3: CASSLYQARNTEAFF. Written as DNA, the CDR3 is TGTGCCAGCAGCTTATACCAGGCGAGGAACACTGAAGCTTTCTTT. The rearrangement links TRBV7-2 to TRBJ1-1; D uncertain. Germline CDR1 and CDR2: SGHTA and FQGNSA. This CDR3 has 15 amino acids. The germline V and J ends were trimmed by 2 bases and 1 base, with 11 bases remaining between them.

DNA of the CDR3: TGTGCCACCAGTGAACCCCGGGACACAGGGGAGCAGTTCTTC. This sequence encodes CATSEPRDTGEQFF. The chain combines TRBV24-1 with TRBJ2-1; D possibly corresponds to TRBD1 (6 bases). V lost 4 bases and J lost 10, with 16 bases in between. The CDR3 has 14 amino acids. Germline V lookup: CDR1 KGHDR, CDR2 SFDVKD.

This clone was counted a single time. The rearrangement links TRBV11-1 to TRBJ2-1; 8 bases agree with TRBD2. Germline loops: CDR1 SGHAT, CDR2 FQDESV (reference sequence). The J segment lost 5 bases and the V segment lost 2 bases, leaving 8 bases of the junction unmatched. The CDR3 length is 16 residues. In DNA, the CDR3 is TGTGCCAGCAGCTTAAACGTAGCGGGAACCCACAATGAGCAGTTCTTC. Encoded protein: CASSLNVAGTHNEQFF.

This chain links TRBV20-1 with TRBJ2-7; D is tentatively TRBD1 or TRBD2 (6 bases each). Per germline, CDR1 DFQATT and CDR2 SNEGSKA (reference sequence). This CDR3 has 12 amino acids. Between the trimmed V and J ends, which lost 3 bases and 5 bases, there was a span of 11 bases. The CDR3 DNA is TGCAGTGCTAGTGGGGGGCAGGACGAGCAGTACTTC. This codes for CSASGGQDEQYF.